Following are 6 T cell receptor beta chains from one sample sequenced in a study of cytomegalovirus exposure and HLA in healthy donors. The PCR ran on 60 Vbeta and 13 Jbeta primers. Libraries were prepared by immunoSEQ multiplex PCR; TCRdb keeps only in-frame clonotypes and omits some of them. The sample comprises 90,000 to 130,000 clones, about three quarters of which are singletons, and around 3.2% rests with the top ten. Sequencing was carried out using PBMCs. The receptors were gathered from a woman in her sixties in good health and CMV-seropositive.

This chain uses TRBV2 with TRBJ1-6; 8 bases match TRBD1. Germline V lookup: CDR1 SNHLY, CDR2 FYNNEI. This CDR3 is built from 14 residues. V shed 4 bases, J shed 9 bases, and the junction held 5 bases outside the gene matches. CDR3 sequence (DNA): TGTGCCAGCAGTGCGGGACAGGAGAGTTCACCCCTCCACTTT. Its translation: CASSAGQESSPLHF.

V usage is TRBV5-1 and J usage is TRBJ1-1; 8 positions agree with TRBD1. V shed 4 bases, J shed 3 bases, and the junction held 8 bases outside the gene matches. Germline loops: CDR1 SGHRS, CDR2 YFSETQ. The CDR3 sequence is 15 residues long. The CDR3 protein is CASSTGTGGDTEAFF. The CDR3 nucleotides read TGCGCCAGCAGCACCGGGACAGGAGGCGACACTGAAGCTTTCTTT.

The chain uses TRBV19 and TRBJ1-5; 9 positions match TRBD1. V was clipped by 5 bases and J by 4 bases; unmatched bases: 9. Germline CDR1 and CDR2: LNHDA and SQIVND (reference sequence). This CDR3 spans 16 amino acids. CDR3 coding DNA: TGTGCCAGTAGTCTCTCCCTGGGACAGGGTAATCAGCCCCAGCATTTT. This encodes CASSLSLGQGNQPQHF.

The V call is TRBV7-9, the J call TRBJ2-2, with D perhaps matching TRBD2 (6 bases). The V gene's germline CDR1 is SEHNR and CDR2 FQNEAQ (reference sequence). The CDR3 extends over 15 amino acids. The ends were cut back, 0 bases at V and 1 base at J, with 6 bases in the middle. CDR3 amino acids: CASSLAGLNTGELFF. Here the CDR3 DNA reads TGTGCCAGCAGCTTAGCGGGACTGAACACCGGGGAGCTGTTTTTT.

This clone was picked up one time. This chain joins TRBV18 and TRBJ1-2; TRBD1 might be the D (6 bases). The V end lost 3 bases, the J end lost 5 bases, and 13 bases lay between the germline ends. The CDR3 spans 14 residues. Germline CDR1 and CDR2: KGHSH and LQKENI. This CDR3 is CASSPVGGAYGYTF. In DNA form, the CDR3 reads TGTGCCAGCTCACCCGTTGGGGGGGCGTATGGCTACACCTTC. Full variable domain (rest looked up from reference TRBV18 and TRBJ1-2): NAGVMQNPRHLVRRRGQEARLRCSPMKGHSHVYWYRQLPEEGLKFMVYLQKENIIDESGMPKERFSAEFPKEGPSILRIQQVVRGDSAAYFCASSPVGGAYGYTFGSGTRLTVV.

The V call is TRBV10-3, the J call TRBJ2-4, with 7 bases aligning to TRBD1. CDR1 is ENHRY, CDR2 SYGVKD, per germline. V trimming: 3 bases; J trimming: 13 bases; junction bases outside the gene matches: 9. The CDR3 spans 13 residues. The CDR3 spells CAISDPDRRGQYF. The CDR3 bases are TGTGCCATCAGTGATCCGGACAGGCGCGGGCAGTACTTC.